The 19 T cell receptor beta chains below come from one sample, sequenced in a study of OX40 agonist ivuxolimab in advanced cancers. TCRdb keeps only in-frame clones here, not all; method: immunoSEQ multiplex PCR. The sample includes 47,000 or so clones, more than 85% of them seen just once. The sample in question was CD4+ or CD8+ T cells sorted from blood, obtained in a trial of the OX40 agonist ivuxolimab. All receptors come from an adult with an advanced solid tumor such as melanoma, head and neck, liver or kidney cancer.

In its sample, this clone was seen once. The chain's CDR3 is CSVEGPREGENEQYF. CDR3 DNA sequence: TGCAGCGTTGAAGGTCCCCGAGAGGGGGAAAACGAGCAGTACTTC. The rearrangement joins TRBV29-1 to TRBJ2-7; weak D call: TRBD1 (6 bases). Germline V gene data show CDR1 as SQVTM and CDR2 as ANQGSEA. CDR3 length equals 15 residues. Trimming shortened V by 1 base and J by 5 bases, and 18 bases separated the two germline ends.

In DNA, the CDR3 is TGTGCCAGCAGTGATCGAGTAGCGGGGTGGGATACGCAGTATTTT. This gives the protein CASSDRVAGWDTQYF. The V gene is TRBV2, the J gene TRBJ2-3; 8 bases map to TRBD2. The V gene end was trimmed by 3 bases and the J gene end by 6 bases; junction bases not matched to a gene: 8. CDR1 and CDR2 (germline): SNHLY, FYNNEI. This CDR3 contains 15 residues.

The chain has TRBV19 and TRBJ2-7; a weak D match, TRBD1 (5 bases). The CDR3 runs 15 residues. V was shortened by 5 bases and J by 2 bases, with 16 bases between the two germline ends. CDR1 is LNHDA and CDR2 is SQIVND in the germline V gene (reference sequence). The CDR3 region is CASSAGQGVAYEQYF. CDR3 in DNA: TGTGCCAGTAGTGCCGGACAAGGGGTGGCCTACGAGCAGTACTTC. The full variable domain, rest sourced from reference TRBV19 and TRBJ2-7, is DGGITQSPKYLFRKEGQNVTLSCEQNLNHDAMYWYRQDPGQGLRLIYYSQIVNDFQKGDIAEGYSVSREKKESFPLTVTSAQKNPTAFYLCASSAGQGVAYEQYFGPGTRLTVT.

V usage is TRBV12-5 and J usage is TRBJ2-6; D perhaps matches TRBD1 (5 bases). From germline, CDR1 is LGHNT and CDR2 FRNRAP. The CDR3 loop spans 14 amino acids. The V end lost 6 bases, the J end lost 1 base, and 7 bases lay between the germline ends. The CDR3 nucleotides read TGTGCTAGTGGGGGGCTGTCTGGGGCCAACGTCCTGACTTTC. Translating it yields CASGGLSGANVLTF.

This rearrangement joins TRBV2 to TRBJ2-3; 8 nucleotides match TRBD1. The CDR3 loop spans 14 amino acids. Losses at the gene ends were 9 bases for V and 5 bases for J; bases not matched to a gene: 10. CDR1 and CDR2 from the germline V gene are SNHLY and FYNNEI. The CDR3 nucleotides read TGTGCCAGTTATGGGGCAGGGGGCGTAGATACGCAGTATTTT. Amino acid sequence: CASYGAGGVDTQYF.

This chain uses TRBV9 with TRBJ1-6; TRBD1 matches at 8 bases. V trimming: 4 bases; J trimming: 8 bases; junction bases outside the gene matches: 17. The CDR3 runs to 18 residues. Germline V gives CDR1 SGDLS, CDR2 YYNGEE. This CDR3 is CASSPRGTGRDGDSPLHF. CDR3 coding DNA: TGTGCCAGCAGCCCCCGGGGGACAGGACGGGACGGTGATTCACCCCTCCACTTT.

This chain connects TRBV7-9 to TRBJ2-2, with D uncertain. V lost 4 bases and J 0 bases, leaving 9 bases between the germline ends. The CDR3 sequence is 15 residues long. Germline CDR1 reads SEHNR; CDR2 reads FQNEAQ (reference sequence). CDR3 sequence: CASSWISANTGELFF. The CDR3 nucleotides read TGTGCCAGCAGCTGGATCAGCGCGAACACCGGGGAGCTGTTTTTT.

V is TRBV4-1 and J is TRBJ2-3; TRBD2 matches 7 bases. V lost 1 base to trimming and J lost 4 bases; unmatched junction nucleotides: 8. The CDR3 covers 16 residues. Germline V gives CDR1 MGHRA, CDR2 YSYEKL. The CDR3 loop is CASSQGWREGPDTQYF. The CDR3, as DNA: TGCGCCAGCAGCCAAGGTTGGAGGGAGGGTCCAGATACGCAGTATTTT.

The V and J genes are TRBV7-8 and TRBJ2-3, with 8 positions matching TRBD2. Trimming removed 4 bases from V and 6 bases from J; junction bases left unmatched: 9. The CDR3 spans 15 residues. Germline V gene lookup returns CDR1 SGHVS and CDR2 FQNEAQ. The CDR3 DNA is TGTGCCAGCAGCTGGGCGGGGGGTGGAGGGGATACGCAGTATTTT. It yields the protein CASSWAGGGGDTQYF.

The J gene is TRBJ2-1, the V gene TRBV9; D is unclear. Per the germline V gene, CDR1 is SGDLS and CDR2 is YYNGEE. With 0 bases removed from V and 2 bases from J, the gap between germline ends came to 6 bases. This CDR3 comprises 14 residues. The CDR3 bases are TGTGCCAGCAGCGTAGCAGTCCCCTACAATGAGCAGTTCTTC. Translated: CASSVAVPYNEQFF. The full variable domain, completed using reference TRBV9 and TRBJ2-1, is DSGVTQTPKHLITATGQRVTLRCSPRSGDLSVYWYQQSLDQGLQFLIQYYNGEERAKGNILERFSAQQFPDLHSELNLSSLELGDSALYFCASSVAVPYNEQFFGPGTRLTVL.

The chain joins TRBV5-3 to TRBJ1-5; D is ambiguous. TRBV5-3 is an ORF, and what it does is uncertain. V was clipped by 8 bases and J by 0 bases, with 15 bases between them. The CDR3 loop spans 15 amino acids. CDR3 sequence reads: CARPSSRPSNQPQHF. CDR3 coding DNA: TGTGCCAGGCCCTCGTCGCGGCCTAGCAATCAGCCCCAGCATTTT.

With respect to this clone: A much larger clone sits a single nucleotide away, making a read error possible. The J gene is TRBJ1-4, the V gene TRBV28; TRBD1 might be the D (5 bases). CDR1 MDHEN and CDR2 SYDVKM come from the germline V gene. Trimming removed 7 bases from V and 16 bases from J, with 19 bases in between. The CDR3 is 12 amino acids. The CDR3 DNA reads as TGTGCCAGCACTCCGCCCCGGGGCCAACCGTTTTTT. As protein: CASTPPRGQPFF.

The V gene is TRBV4-3, the J gene TRBJ2-7; TRBD2 matches 7 bases. J lost 0 bases, V lost 0 bases, and 11 bases had no gene match. CDR3 length equals 18 residues. From germline, CDR1 is LGHNA and CDR2 YSLEER. The CDR3: CASSQDPPPGGISYEQYF. In nucleotides, the CDR3 is TGCGCCAGCAGCCAAGATCCACCCCCCGGGGGGATCTCCTACGAGCAGTACTTC.

V is TRBV10-3 and J is TRBJ1-1; no clear D. The V end was cut by 4 bases, the J end by 1 base, with 4 bases between. Germline-derived CDR1 and CDR2 are ENHRY and SYGVKD. The CDR3 totals 12 residues. CDR3 region: CAISGGNTEAFF. The CDR3 DNA reads as TGTGCCATCAGTGGAGGGAACACTGAAGCTTTCTTT.

The chain employs TRBV9 and TRBJ1-2; possible D gene TRBD1, 5 bases. The CDR3 loop spans 12 amino acids. Germline loops: CDR1 SGDLS, CDR2 YYNGEE. V was cut by 7 bases and J by 8 bases, with 15 bases left in between. In nucleotides, the CDR3 is TGTGCCAGCTGGAAGGGGATGGGCGGCTACACCTTC. Translated: CASWKGMGGYTF.

This chain connects TRBV28 to TRBJ2-1, with 9 bases that match TRBD1. The CDR3 totals 11 residues. Germline loops: CDR1 MDHEN, CDR2 SYDVKM. The trim removed 8 bases at V and 10 bases at J, leaving 3 bases unmatched. Here the CDR3 DNA reads TGTGCCAGCGGGGACAGGGCCGAGCAGTTCTTC. Protein sequence: CASGDRAEQFF.

A single count supports this clone. V usage is TRBV9 and J usage is TRBJ2-7; D remains ambiguous. CDR1 SGDLS and CDR2 YYNGEE come from the germline V gene. The CDR3 is 13 amino acids. V gave up 3 bases and J gave up 3 bases, with 10 bases separating them. This chain's CDR3 is CASSAYLDYEQYF. CDR3 nucleotides: TGTGCCAGCAGCGCTTACTTAGACTACGAGCAGTACTTC.

The V and J genes are TRBV27 and TRBJ2-1; the match to TRBD2 covers 11 bases. The V segment lost 8 bases and the J segment 2 bases; nucleotides outside the gene matches: 5. The length of the CDR3 is 15 residues. From germline, CDR1 is MNHEY and CDR2 SMNVEV (reference sequence). The DNA of the CDR3 is TGTGCCAGCTGGGGGACTAGCGGAACCTACAATGAGCAGTTCTTC. Protein sequence: CASWGTSGTYNEQFF.

The chain joins TRBV10-3 to TRBJ2-7, with TRBD1 matching 9 bases. Germline trimming cut 7 bases from V and 4 bases from J; bases unmatched to any gene: 5. CDR1 is ENHRY and CDR2 is SYGVKD in the germline V gene. This CDR3 region has 13 residues. This chain's CDR3 is CAIKPGTGYEQYF. CDR3 in DNA: TGTGCCATCAAGCCCGGGACAGGGTACGAGCAGTACTTC.